These 11 T cell receptor beta chains originate from one sample sequenced in a study of OX40 agonist ivuxolimab in advanced cancers. TCRdb's table, derived via immunoSEQ multiplex PCR, lists solely in-frame clones and lacks some. There are 20,000 to 25,000 clones in the sample; around 90% occur only once, and around 56% lies in the top ten. The sample was CD4+ or CD8+ T cells sorted from blood, taken in a trial of the OX40 agonist ivuxolimab. The receptors here all came from an adult with an advanced solid tumor such as melanoma, head and neck, liver or kidney cancer.

The V and J genes are TRBV7-9 and TRBJ2-1; 9 bases agree with TRBD2. Losses at the gene ends were 7 bases for V and 2 bases for J; bases not matched to a gene: 6. This CDR3 is 15 amino acids long. Germline V CDR1 and CDR2: SEHNR, FQNEAQ (reference sequence). CDR3 nucleotide sequence: TGTGCCAGCAAGTCCGGGACTAGCCCCTACAATGAGCAGTTCTTC. As protein: CASKSGTSPYNEQFF. The whole variable domain, filled in from reference TRBV7-9 and TRBJ2-1, reads DTGVSQNPRHKITKRGQNVTFRCDPISEHNRLYWYRQTLGQGPEFLTYFQNEAQLEKSRLLSDRFSAERPKGSFSTLEIQRTEQGDSAMYLCASKSGTSPYNEQFFGPGTRLTVL.

The chain carries TRBV7-2 and TRBJ2-7, with TRBD2 matching over 13 bases. Germline V gene lookup returns CDR1 SGHTA and CDR2 FQGNSA. The CDR3 consists of 14 residues. J was trimmed by 6 bases and V by 5 bases; bases with no gene match: 4. The CDR3 here is CASSQRTSGSEQYF. CDR3 DNA sequence: TGTGCCAGCAGCCAGCGGACTAGCGGGAGCGAGCAGTACTTC.

The V call is TRBV4-1, the J call TRBJ2-2, with 7 bases identical to TRBD2. Germline V gene lookup returns CDR1 MGHRA and CDR2 YSYEKL. CDR3 length: 16 amino acids. V was clipped by 0 bases and J by 2 bases; unmatched bases: 3. The CDR3 nucleotides read TGCGCCAGCAGCCAAGATGGCGGGGGAAACACCGGGGAGCTGTTTTTT. Translation gives CASSQDGGGNTGELFF.

This chain uses TRBV27 with TRBJ2-7; D might be TRBD1 (5 bases). Trimming stripped 3 bases from V and 3 bases from J, with 12 bases between. The CDR3 loop spans 14 amino acids. Germline V gives CDR1 MNHEY, CDR2 SMNVEV (reference sequence). Here the CDR3 DNA reads TGTGCCAGCAGTTTGTCAGGGATCGGCTACGAGCAGTACTTC. Encoded protein: CASSLSGIGYEQYF.

This chain links TRBV2 with TRBJ2-5; possibly TRBD1 for D (7 bases). In germline, CDR1 is SNHLY, CDR2 FYNNEI. Trimming stripped 4 bases from V and 3 bases from J, with 12 bases between. The CDR3 totals 14 residues. Here the CDR3 DNA reads TGTGCCAGCAGTGCGGGGGACAGTGAAGAGACCCAGTACTTC. Protein product: CASSAGDSEETQYF.

This sequence joins TRBV30 and TRBJ2-2; D is perhaps TRBD1 (5 bases). There are 18 residues in the CDR3. CDR1 is GTSNPN and CDR2 is SVGIG in the germline V gene (reference sequence). V lost 4 bases, J lost 0 bases, and 21 bases lay in between. The DNA of the CDR3 is TGTGCCTGGACCCTAGGACACCCCGGCCCCGCGAACACCGGGGAGCTGTTTTTT. Protein: CAWTLGHPGPANTGELFF.

V is TRBV11-2 and J is TRBJ1-2; 8 bases map to TRBD1. Per germline, CDR1 SGHAT and CDR2 FQNNGV. The V gene end was trimmed by 1 base and the J gene end by 4 bases; junction bases not matched to a gene: 8. The CDR3 covers 16 residues. CDR3 loop: CASSLGPYGTGYGYTF. The CDR3 region has the DNA TGTGCCAGCAGCTTAGGGCCATACGGGACAGGCTATGGCTACACCTTC.

The DNA of the CDR3 is TGTGCCAGCAGGCAGGGGATGTATGCCCAAGAGACCCAGTACTTC. It is translated as CASRQGMYAQETQYF. V and J are TRBV6-1 and TRBJ2-5; weak D call: TRBD1 (6 bases). The CDR3 sequence is 15 residues long. Germline loops: CDR1 MNHNS, CDR2 SASEGT. V was trimmed by 6 bases and J by 1 base, leaving 15 bases between them.

The chain joins TRBV10-1 to TRBJ2-2; perhaps TRBD1 as D (6 bases). The V gene lost 8 bases and the J gene lost 4 bases, with 14 bases spanning the gap. Looked up from germline, CDR1 is WNHNN and CDR2 is SYGVQD (reference sequence). The CDR3 consists of 14 residues. CDR3: CASGNRDRTGELFF. The CDR3 nucleotides are TGCGCCAGCGGCAACAGGGACCGCACCGGGGAGCTGTTTTTT.

CDR3 loop: CASSPSPAGGRADTQYF. DNA of the CDR3: TGTGCCAGCTCACCAAGTCCCGCAGGGGGCCGTGCAGATACGCAGTATTTT. The rearrangement uses TRBV18 and TRBJ2-3; 8 bases fit TRBD1. The CDR3 runs to 17 residues. Germline CDR1 and CDR2: KGHSH and LQKENI. With V trimmed by 2 bases and J by 4 bases, 11 bases remained unmatched.

This chain connects TRBV6-4 to TRBJ2-1, with TRBD1 identical over 7 bases. With V trimmed by 3 bases and J by 8 bases, 10 bases remained unmatched. This CDR3 is built from 15 residues. Germline-derived CDR1 and CDR2 are MRHNA and SNTAGT. CDR3 amino acids: CASSEQQGKGYEQFF. DNA of the CDR3: TGTGCCAGCAGTGAGCAACAGGGGAAGGGCTATGAGCAGTTCTTC.